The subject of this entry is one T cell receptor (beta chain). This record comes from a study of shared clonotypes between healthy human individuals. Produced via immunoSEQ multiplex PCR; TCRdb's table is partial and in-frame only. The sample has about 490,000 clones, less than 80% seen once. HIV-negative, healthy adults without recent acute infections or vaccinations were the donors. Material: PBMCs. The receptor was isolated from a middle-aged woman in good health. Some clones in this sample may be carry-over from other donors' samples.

The CDR3 DNA sequence: TGTGCCAGCAGTCCAAATGACAGGGTGGCCTACGAGCAGTACTTC. Amino acids: CASSPNDRVAYEQYF. This chain joins TRBV28 and TRBJ2-7; TRBD1 aligns across 7 bases. Germline V gene sequence: CDR1 MDHEN, CDR2 SYDVKM. V lost 5 bases to trimming and J lost 2 bases; unmatched junction nucleotides: 9. The CDR3 consists of 15 residues.